Following are 32 T cell receptor beta chains from one sample sequenced in a study of TIL therapy for anti-PD-1-resistant metastatic lung cancer. The immunoSEQ assay was v3. The method was immunoSEQ multiplex PCR; TCRdb's version includes in-frame clones alone and lacks a portion of them. Here the sample spans about 49,000 clones, 79% being singletons. Specified time point: pre-treatment sample, taken before nivolumab and TIL therapy. The source was blood, collected at baseline. The source is a man aged 70-80 years with non-small cell lung cancer.

The rearrangement joins TRBV27 to TRBJ2-1; D might be TRBD2 (7 bases). The CDR3 spans 17 residues. V lost 8 bases to trimming and J lost 0 bases, with 20 bases between them. Germline values: CDR1 MNHEY, CDR2 SMNVEV (reference sequence). As DNA, the CDR3 is TGTGCCAGCTTTTTAAGGGGGGGTTACAGCTCCTACAATGAGCAGTTCTTC. Its protein product is CASFLRGGYSSYNEQFF.

Written as DNA, the CDR3 is TGCAGCGTGGAACTAGCGGGAGGTCGCACAGATACGCAGTATTTT. This codes for CSVELAGGRTDTQYF. V usage is TRBV29-1 and J usage is TRBJ2-3; TRBD2 aligns across 12 bases. The CDR3 runs to 15 residues. Germline values: CDR1 SQVTM, CDR2 ANQGSEA. The ends lost 6 bases at V and 1 base at J; junction bases unmatched: 5.

CDR3 protein: CASSLEYVGGREIYEQYF. The CDR3 DNA reads TGTGCCAGCAGCTTAGAATATGTCGGCGGGAGGGAAATCTACGAGCAGTACTTC. V and J are TRBV7-2 and TRBJ2-7; 9 bases are a match to TRBD2. Germline V gene data show CDR1 as SGHTA and CDR2 as FQGNSA. This CDR3 region has 18 residues. The trim removed 1 base at V and 3 bases at J, leaving 13 bases unmatched.

The chain couples TRBV5-1 to TRBJ2-7; 10 bases map to TRBD2. Germline trimming cut 2 bases from V and 2 bases from J; bases unmatched to any gene: 7. Germline assignment: CDR1 SGHRS and CDR2 YFSETQ. The CDR3 consists of 16 residues. In nucleotides, the CDR3 is TGCGCCAGCAGCTTTGTAGGGACTAGCGATGCCTACGAGCAGTACTTC. It is translated as CASSFVGTSDAYEQYF.

The chain couples TRBV28 to TRBJ2-1, with D possibly matching TRBD2 (5 bases). The V gene's germline CDR1 is MDHEN and CDR2 SYDVKM. This CDR3 contains 15 residues. V was clipped by 6 bases and J by 0 bases, with 12 bases between them. The CDR3 nucleotides are TGTGCCAGCAGAACGGACTTTAGCTCCTACAATGAGCAGTTCTTC. This gives the protein CASRTDFSSYNEQFF.

This chain connects TRBV5-1 to TRBJ2-4; no clear D gene. V gave up 5 bases and J gave up 5 bases, with 17 bases separating them. CDR3 length equals 15 residues. Germline loops: CDR1 SGHRS, CDR2 YFSETQ. In nucleotides, the CDR3 is TGCGCCAGCAGTCTCATACCGGGCCCCCAAAACATTCAGTACTTC. Translation: CASSLIPGPQNIQYF.

The chain combines TRBV5-1 with TRBJ2-5; 12 nucleotides match TRBD1. CDR1 and CDR2 (germline): SGHRS, YFSETQ. This CDR3 has 15 amino acids. V shed 7 bases, J shed 5 bases, and the junction held 9 bases outside the gene matches. The CDR3 coding sequence is TGCGCCAGCTGGGGGACAGGGGGCATCGGGGAGACCCAGTACTTC. Translating gives CASWGTGGIGETQYF. Based on the CDR3 plus reference TRBV5-1 and TRBJ2-5, the full variable domain is KAGVTQTPRYLIKTRGQQVTLSCSPISGHRSVSWYQQTPGQGLQFLFEYFSETQRNKGNFPGRFSGRQFSNSRSEMNVSTLELGDSALYLCASWGTGGIGETQYFGPGTRLLVL.

This clone has just one count. J is TRBJ1-1 and V is TRBV5-1; D is possibly TRBD1 (6 bases). With 7 bases removed from V and 1 base from J, the gap between germline ends came to 14 bases. This CDR3 has 14 residues. Germline values: CDR1 SGHRS, CDR2 YFSETQ. The CDR3 DNA follows: TGCGCCAGCGATCAGGGGTCCGAGAACACTGAAGCTTTCTTT. It yields the protein CASDQGSENTEAFF.

The rearrangement links TRBV11-1 to TRBJ2-5; 9 bases agree with TRBD2. V was clipped by 4 bases and J by 2 bases; unmatched bases: 5. The CDR3 runs to 15 residues. Per germline, CDR1 SGHAT and CDR2 FQDESV (reference sequence). CDR3 in amino acids: CASSSSGRPQETQYF. The CDR3 DNA reads as TGTGCCAGCAGCTCCAGCGGGAGGCCACAAGAGACCCAGTACTTC.

This clone was counted between two and nine times. This chain joins TRBV28 and TRBJ1-2; D unresolved. Deletions cut 5 bases from V and 0 bases from J, with 10 bases between. The germline V gene encodes CDR1 MDHEN and CDR2 SYDVKM. CDR3 length: 14 amino acids. The CDR3 here is CASSRASSNYGYTF. The CDR3 DNA reads as TGTGCCAGCAGTCGGGCCAGCTCTAACTATGGCTACACCTTC.

The chain recombines TRBV4-1 with TRBJ2-2, with D maybe TRBD2 (6 bases). The V and J ends lost 1 base and 6 bases respectively, with 9 bases between them. Per the germline V gene, CDR1 is MGHRA and CDR2 is YSYEKL. CDR3 length: 14 amino acids. The DNA for the CDR3 is TGCGCCAGCAGCCAAGTCGGAGGGGCCGGGGAGCTGTTTTTT. Protein product: CASSQVGGAGELFF.

The chain has TRBV27 and TRBJ2-3, with 7 bases lining up with TRBD1. Germline CDR1 MNHEY, CDR2 SMNVEV (reference sequence). The CDR3 spans 15 residues. The V segment lost 6 bases and the J segment 0 bases; nucleotides outside the gene matches: 6. The CDR3 DNA follows: TGTGCCAGCAGCCGGGACAGTATCAGCACAGATACGCAGTATTTT. It is translated as CASSRDSISTDTQYF.

This clone appeared a few times. The chain joins TRBV18 to TRBJ1-2; perhaps TRBD1 as D (5 bases). This CDR3 region has 15 residues. V was clipped by 3 bases and J by 5 bases, with 16 bases between them. The V gene's germline CDR1 is KGHSH and CDR2 LQKENI. For the CDR3, the DNA is TGTGCCAGCTCACCGTCGGGGACTACAATTTATGGCTACACCTTC. It yields the protein CASSPSGTTIYGYTF.

V usage is TRBV2 and J usage is TRBJ2-1; the D gene is possibly TRBD2 (6 bases). V was trimmed by 6 bases and J by 10 bases, leaving 13 bases between them. Germline lookup yields CDR1 SNHLY and CDR2 FYNNEI. There are 12 residues in the CDR3. CDR3 region: CASRPRGWEQFF. The CDR3 DNA is TGTGCCAGCAGACCCCGGGGGTGGGAGCAGTTCTTC.

The chain uses TRBV28 and TRBJ1-5; TRBD1 aligns across 7 bases. Germline V gives CDR1 MDHEN, CDR2 SYDVKM. V lost 3 bases and J lost 7; bases outside the gene matches: 6. CDR3 size: 14 residues. The CDR3 protein is CASSLIQGRQPQHF. For the CDR3, the DNA is TGTGCCAGCAGTTTGATACAGGGGAGGCAGCCCCAGCATTTT.

The CDR3 DNA follows: TGTGCCATCAGTGAGGGTGCGACTAGGGGCGAGCAGTACTTC. Translation: CAISEGATRGEQYF. The J gene is TRBJ2-7, the V gene TRBV10-3; D is perhaps TRBD2 (6 bases). V shed 2 bases and J shed 6 bases, with 14 bases lying between them. The CDR3 has 14 amino acids. The V gene's germline CDR1 is ENHRY and CDR2 SYGVKD.

The rearrangement uses TRBV5-1 and TRBJ2-7; the match to TRBD1 covers 10 bases. The trim removed 4 bases at V and 7 bases at J, leaving 8 bases unmatched. This CDR3 spans 14 amino acids. Germline-derived CDR1 and CDR2 are SGHRS and YFSETQ. The CDR3 DNA sequence: TGCGCCAGCAGCCCTGAAGGGACAGGGGAAGAGCAGTACTTC. Protein product: CASSPEGTGEEQYF.

The rearrangement joins TRBV6-1 to TRBJ2-7, with a weak D call TRBD1 (5 bases). The V end was cut by 7 bases, the J end by 4 bases, with 17 bases between. The CDR3 runs to 14 residues. Germline lookup yields CDR1 MNHNS and CDR2 SASEGT. CDR3 residues: CASIRTAPGYEQYF. DNA of the CDR3: TGTGCCAGCATTAGAACAGCGCCAGGGTACGAGCAGTACTTC.

As concerns this clone: One end of the junction fails to match germline, which may point to a read error. The V call is TRBV11-2, the J call TRBJ2-7, with TRBD2 identical over 13 bases. The CDR3 contains 16 residues. Germline CDR1 SGHAT, CDR2 FQNNGV. The CDR3 bases are TGTGCCAGCAGCCGCGAGGCAGGACTAGCGGGAGCAAGGGGGAACTTC. Protein: CASSREAGLAGARGNF.

V is TRBV27 and J is TRBJ2-5; either TRBD1 or TRBD2 may supply D (5 bases each). The germline gives CDR1 MNHEY, CDR2 SMNVEV (reference sequence). The CDR3 has 14 residues. Trimming removed 7 bases at V and 4 bases at J, with 16 bases between. The CDR3 protein is CASTPVGTGETQYF. In DNA, the CDR3 is TGTGCCAGCACCCCTGTGGGGACGGGAGAGACCCAGTACTTC.

This sequence joins TRBV27 and TRBJ1-4; tentatively, D is TRBD1 (6 bases). The CDR3 is made up of 17 amino acids. Germline-derived CDR1 and CDR2 are MNHEY and SMNVEV (reference sequence). The V gene lost 6 bases and the J gene lost 6 bases, with 23 bases spanning the gap. CDR3 residues: CASSPSWVQGLDEKLFF. Written as DNA, the CDR3 is TGTGCCAGCAGCCCATCGTGGGTCCAGGGGTTGGATGAAAAACTGTTTTTT.

The chain is built from TRBV19 and TRBJ1-2, with D tentatively TRBD1 (6 bases). CDR1 and CDR2 (germline): LNHDA, SQIVND (reference sequence). There are 12 residues in the CDR3. The V and J ends lost 4 bases and 8 bases respectively, with 11 bases between them. The CDR3 protein is CASSTQGYGYTF. The DNA for the CDR3 is TGTGCCAGTAGTACCCAGGGGTACGGCTACACCTTC. The whole variable domain, remainder taken from reference TRBV19 and TRBJ1-2, is DGGITQSPKYLFRKEGQNVTLSCEQNLNHDAMYWYRQDPGQGLRLIYYSQIVNDFQKGDIAEGYSVSREKKESFPLTVTSAQKNPTAFYLCASSTQGYGYTFGSGTRLTVV.

This chain links TRBV6-1 with TRBJ1-6; 9 bases are shared with TRBD1. The ends lost 6 bases at V and 7 bases at J; junction bases unmatched: 4. Per the germline V gene, CDR1 is MNHNS and CDR2 is SASEGT. The CDR3 consists of 14 residues. Here the CDR3 reads CASRPGTGNSPLHF. CDR3 nucleotide sequence: TGTGCCAGCAGGCCCGGGACAGGGAATTCACCCCTCCACTTT.

The rearrangement uses TRBV2 and TRBJ1-1; D is ambiguous. The V end lost 7 bases, the J end lost 4 bases, and 10 bases lay between the germline ends. The CDR3 runs to 12 residues. Germline V gene lookup returns CDR1 SNHLY and CDR2 FYNNEI. The CDR3 is CASTDKVTEAFF. The CDR3 DNA sequence: TGTGCCAGCACAGACAAGGTCACTGAAGCTTTCTTT.

This clone has only one observation. This chain links TRBV4-1 with TRBJ1-1; D unresolved. V dropped 5 bases and J dropped 4 bases, with 17 bases sitting between them. CDR3 size: 15 residues. Germline lookup yields CDR1 MGHRA and CDR2 YSYEKL. The CDR3 nucleotides are TGCGCCAGCAGCGCCACATACCTTGGGTTCACTGAAGCTTTCTTT. This translates into CASSATYLGFTEAFF.

DNA for the CDR3: TGTGCCAGCAGTCTGAACTATGGCTACACCTTC. Translated, it gives CASSLNYGYTF. The gene calls are TRBV6-1 and TRBJ1-2; D is unclear. Trimming removed 5 bases from V and 2 bases from J, with 3 bases in between. This CDR3 has 11 residues. Germline V gene lookup returns CDR1 MNHNS and CDR2 SASEGT.

The CDR3: CASSPPSQGEYGEQFF. CDR3 DNA: TGTGCCAGCTCACCACCGAGCCAGGGAGAGTATGGGGAGCAGTTCTTC. V usage is TRBV18 and J usage is TRBJ2-1; D possibly matches TRBD1 or TRBD2 (5 bases each). V lost 0 bases and J lost 10, with 19 bases in between. This CDR3 has 16 amino acids. Germline lookup yields CDR1 KGHSH and CDR2 LQKENI. The whole variable domain, filled in from reference TRBV18 and TRBJ2-1, reads NAGVMQNPRHLVRRRGQEARLRCSPMKGHSHVYWYRQLPEEGLKFMVYLQKENIIDESGMPKERFSAEFPKEGPSILRIQQVVRGDSAAYFCASSPPSQGEYGEQFFGPGTRLTVL.

This sequence joins TRBV14 and TRBJ2-1; a weak D match, TRBD2 (5 bases). V was shortened by 3 bases and J by 4 bases, with 13 bases between the two germline ends. This CDR3 has 15 residues. From germline, CDR1 is SGHDN and CDR2 FVKESK. As DNA, the CDR3 is TGTGCCAGCAGCCATCTAAGCGGAGTATACAATGAGCAGTTCTTC. Protein: CASSHLSGVYNEQFF. Filled out from reference TRBV14 and TRBJ2-1, the complete variable domain reads EAGVTQFPSHSVIEKGQTVTLRCDPISGHDNLYWYRRVMGKEIKFLLHFVKESKQDESGMPNNRFLAERTGGTYSTLKVQPAELEDSGVYFCASSHLSGVYNEQFFGPGTRLTVL.

The J gene is TRBJ2-1, the V gene TRBV29-1; 12 bases line up with TRBD2. V shed 7 bases, J shed 7 bases, and the junction held 20 bases outside the gene matches. The CDR3 is 18 residues long. From germline, CDR1 is SQVTM and CDR2 ANQGSEA. CDR3 region: CSGAHAGLAGGPRNEQFF. CDR3 sequence (DNA): TGCAGCGGGGCCCACGCTGGGCTAGCGGGAGGGCCGAGGAATGAGCAGTTCTTC.

V and J are TRBV7-9 and TRBJ2-7; D uncertain. The CDR3 runs 14 residues. With 0 bases removed from V and 3 bases from J, the gap between germline ends came to 9 bases. The germline V gene has CDR1 SEHNR and CDR2 FQNEAQ (reference sequence). CDR3 DNA sequence: TGTGCCAGCAGCTTAGCTGCCCCGTACTACGAGCAGTACTTC. It codes for CASSLAAPYYEQYF.

This clone came up once. V and J are TRBV7-2 and TRBJ2-7; D unclear. The CDR3 contains 12 residues. Germline CDR1 and CDR2: SGHTA and FQGNSA. Trimming shortened V by 4 bases and J by 3 bases, and 7 bases separated the two germline ends. CDR3 bases: TGTGCCAGCAGCTCGGACGGCTACGAGCAGTACTTC. Translated: CASSSDGYEQYF.

This clone was seen once. The V gene is TRBV6-1, the J gene TRBJ2-1; D is possibly TRBD1 (5 bases). Germline CDR1 and CDR2: MNHNS and SASEGT. V shed 2 bases and J shed 6 bases, with 14 bases lying between them. This CDR3 spans 15 amino acids. The CDR3 loop is CASSERQGKVNEQFF. CDR3 DNA: TGTGCCAGCAGTGAAAGGCAGGGAAAGGTCAATGAGCAGTTCTTC.